The clone carrying this T cell receptor beta chain was picked up a small number of times. Its target is unknown. The sample originates from a study of blood T cells in healthy people across ages. General observations from the study: With donor CMV status unknown, expanded clonotype changes were possibly confounded.

The CDR3 is 17 amino acids. V was pared by 2 bases and J by 3 bases, with 7 bases of the junction left unmatched. CDR1 is SGHTA and CDR2 is FQGNSA in the germline V gene. Combining a sample-barcoded 5' primer with a J-beta primer mix, a second PCR ran for about 7 to 12 cycles. In TCRdb, the 5' RACE reads were re-called with MiXCR into one record per CDR3 protein. The sample lists some 1,500,000 distinct CDR3 sequences, under 55% occurring once. This sequence joins TRBV7-2 and TRBJ2-3, with 11 bases lining up with TRBD2. The sequence derives from a woman between 18 and 29 years old in good health. The sequencing input was blood. The DNA for the CDR3 is TGTGCCAGCAGCTTATTTACTAGCGGGAGTCGTACAGATACGCAGTATTTT. Its translation: CASSLFTSGSRTDTQYF.